This T cell receptor beta chain was captured by sequencing in a study of identical twins. Study-wide points: Zero-insertion analyses could be partly confounded by invariant MAIT and iNKT cells.

The CDR3 is 14 amino acids. Looked up from germline, CDR1 is DFQATT and CDR2 is SNEGSKA (reference sequence). The ends lost 3 bases at V and 7 bases at J; junction bases unmatched: 8. Unique molecular identifiers were present on the cDNA, which also gained a universal primer site by template switching. A single record per CDR3 protein comes from TCRdb applying MiXCR to the 5' RACE reads. The table lists about 470,000 distinct CDR3 sequences, around 24% of them singletons. As concerns this clonotype: As yet, its antigen is unknown.

The same sample was also studied in work on T cells expressing NK-cell markers.

The rearrangement links TRBV20-1 to TRBJ2-1, with 8 bases identical to TRBD2. Sequenced: CD4+ T cells sorted from blood. The source of this sequence is a woman aged 18 to 35 in good health. The CDR3 protein is CSARNGRGANEQFF. The CDR3 DNA is TGCAGTGCTAGGAACGGGAGGGGCGCAAATGAGCAGTTCTTC.